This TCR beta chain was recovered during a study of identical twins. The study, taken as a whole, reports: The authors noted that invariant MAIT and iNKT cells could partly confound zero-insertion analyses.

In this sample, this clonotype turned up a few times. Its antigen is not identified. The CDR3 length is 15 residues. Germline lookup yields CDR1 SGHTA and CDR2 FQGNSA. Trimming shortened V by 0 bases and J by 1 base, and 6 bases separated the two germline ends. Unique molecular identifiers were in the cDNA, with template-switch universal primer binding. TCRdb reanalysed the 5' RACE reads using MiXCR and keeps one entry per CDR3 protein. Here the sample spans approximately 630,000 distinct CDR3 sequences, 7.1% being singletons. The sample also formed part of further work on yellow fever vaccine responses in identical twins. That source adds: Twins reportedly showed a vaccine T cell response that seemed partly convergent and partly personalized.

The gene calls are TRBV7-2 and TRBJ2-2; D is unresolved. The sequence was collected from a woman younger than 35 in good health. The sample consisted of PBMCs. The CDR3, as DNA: TGTGCCAGCAGCTTAGCACATCTGAACACCGGGGAGCTGTTTTTT. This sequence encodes CASSLAHLNTGELFF.